These T cell receptor beta chains were read from a single sample in a study of blood T cells in healthy people across ages. One entry per CDR3 protein, called by TCRdb with MiXCR from the 5' RACE reads. The sample holds about 640,000 distinct CDR3 sequences, 45% to 65% seen once. The sequenced sample was blood. Receptor source: a man aged 55 to 70 in good health. The CDR3 runs from the conserved cysteine through the conserved F or W. The D gene is left open where the match is weak. Rows give clone size only sometimes, using once, few, many, or a class for an expanded clone.

TRBJ1-1 | NA | NA | TRBV5-1 | CASRAATITEAFF | TGCGCCAGCAGAGCTGCGACAATCACTGAAGCTTTCTTT
TRBJ2-7 | NA | NA | TRBV10-2 | CASRAGTEQYF | TGCGCCAGCAGGGCCGGGACCGAGCAGTACTTC
TRBJ2-1 | TRBD1 | NA | TRBV5-1 | CASSRGTGNNEQFF | TGCGCCAGCAGCCGGGGGACAGGCAACAATGAGCAGTTCTTC
TRBJ2-5 | NA | NA | TRBV29-1 | CSVEEGARETQYF | TGCAGCGTTGAGGAAGGGGCCCGGGAGACCCAGTACTTC
TRBJ2-7 | NA | few | TRBV5-1 | CASSLVAGEDEQYF | TGCGCCAGCAGCTTGGTGGCAGGGGAAGACGAGCAGTACTTC
TRBJ1-6 | NA | few | TRBV3-1 | CASSQDPARTYNSPLHF | TGTGCCAGCAGCCAAGATCCGGCCAGGACCTATAATTCACCCCTCCACTTT
TRBJ1-1 | NA | NA | TRBV4-1 | CASSPFGQANTEAFF | TGCGCCAGCAGCCCCTTCGGGCAGGCCAACACTGAAGCTTTCTTT
TRBJ1-5 | NA | NA | TRBV4-1 | CASSQEMVLRQGPQHF | TGCGCCAGCAGCCAAGAAATGGTCCTTAGACAAGGGCCCCAGCATTTT
TRBJ2-7 | NA | NA | TRBV20-1 | CASGRGFSYEQYF | TGCGCGTCGGGAAGGGGCTTCTCCTACGAGCAGTACTTC
TRBJ2-2 | NA | NA | TRBV3-1 | CASSQDAPNTGELFF | TGTGCCAGCAGCCAAGATGCACCGAACACCGGGGAGCTGTTTTTT
TRBJ1-6 | NA | NA | TRBV7-2 | CASSQLGTASSPLHF | TGTGCCAGCAGCCAACTCGGGACGGCGTCTTCACCCCTCCACTTT
TRBJ2-7 | TRBD2 | NA | TRBV4-1 | CASSHRLAGSYEQYF | TGCGCCAGCAGCCACCGACTAGCGGGTTCCTACGAGCAGTACTTC
TRBJ2-4 | NA | NA | TRBV28 | CASSLSGQPKNIQYF | TGTGCCAGCAGTCTTTCGGGGCAGCCCAAAAACATTCAGTACTTC
TRBJ2-5 | NA | NA | TRBV5-1 | CASSQIRDPQETQYF | TGCGCCAGCAGCCAGATCCGGGACCCCCAAGAGACCCAGTACTTC
TRBJ1-2 | NA | few | TRBV6-1 | CASSDSAASYGYTF | TGTGCCAGCAGTGATTCGGCCGCTAGCTATGGCTACACCTTC
TRBJ2-1 | TRBD2 | NA | TRBV5-1 | CASSLDPGGHYNEQFF | TGCGCCAGCAGCTTGGACCCGGGGGGGCACTACAATGAGCAGTTCTTC
TRBJ1-4 | NA | NA | TRBV7-8 | CASSLALYEKLFF | TGTGCCAGCAGCTTAGCGCTATATGAAAAACTGTTTTTT
TRBJ1-5 | NA | NA | TRBV12-3/TRBV12-4 | CASSWLDNQPQHF | TGTGCCAGCAGTTGGCTTGACAATCAGCCCCAGCATTTT
TRBJ2-1 | TRBD1 | NA | TRBV5-1 | CASKTGTVPTGYNEQFF | TGCGCCAGCAAGACCGGGACAGTTCCCACTGGTTACAATGAGCAGTTCTTC
TRBJ1-2 | TRBD1 | NA | TRBV6-5 | CASRPGQEFGYTF | TGTGCCAGCAGGCCGGGACAGGAGTTTGGCTACACCTTC
TRBJ2-3 | NA | NA | TRBV18 | CASSPPGTYTDTQYF | TGTGCCAGCTCACCACCAGGCACCTACACAGATACGCAGTATTTT
TRBJ2-5 | NA | NA | TRBV20-1 | CSARDLPLGIPETQYF | TGCAGTGCTAGAGATCTCCCCCTAGGAATCCCAGAGACCCAGTACTTC
TRBJ2-1 | TRBD1 | few | TRBV4-2 | CASSQGDSYNEQFF | TGTGCCAGCAGCCAAGGGGACAGCTACAATGAGCAGTTCTTC
TRBJ2-7 | NA | few | TRBV10-3 | CAISEFGARGSYEQYF | TGTGCCATCAGTGAGTTCGGGGCCAGGGGTTCCTACGAGCAGTACTTC
TRBJ2-7 | NA | few | TRBV4-1 | CASSQGRGRYEQYF | TGCGCCAGCAGCCAAGGCAGGGGGAGGTACGAGCAGTACTTC
TRBJ2-1 | NA | NA | TRBV7-2 | CASSLAGLVGEQFF | TGTGCCAGCAGCTTAGCGGGGCTAGTTGGCGAGCAGTTCTTC
TRBJ2-3 | NA | NA | TRBV29-1 | CSGSSTDTQYF | TGCAGCGGGTCTAGCACAGATACGCAGTATTTT
TRBJ1-1 | NA | NA | TRBV29-1 | CSVDRTAEAFF | TGCAGCGTCGACCGGACGGCTGAAGCTTTCTTT
TRBJ1-2 | NA | once | TRBV7-2 | CASSLGGGTGMGGYTF | TGTGCCAGCAGCTTAGGAGGGGGAACAGGCATGGGTGGCTACACCTTC
TRBJ2-1 | NA | NA | TRBV12-3/TRBV12-4 | CASSSPPDKNEQFF | TGTGCCAGCAGTTCCCCACCCGACAAAAATGAGCAGTTCTTC
TRBJ1-2 | NA | few | TRBV28 | CASSLLDYGYTF | TGTGCCAGCAGTTTATTAGACTATGGCTACACCTTC
TRBJ2-1 | NA | NA | TRBV12-3/TRBV12-4 | CASTPGQYNEQFF | TGTGCCAGCACCCCTGGACAGTACAATGAGCAGTTCTTC
TRBJ2-5 | NA | few | TRBV7-2 | CASSLMEETQYF | TGTGCCAGCAGCTTAATGGAAGAGACCCAGTACTTC
TRBJ2-3 | TRBD2 | NA | TRBV10-3 | CASRREGATDAQYF | TGTGCCAGTCGGCGGGAGGGGGCGACAGATGCGCAGTATTTT
TRBJ2-5 | NA | NA | TRBV18 | CASSQISETQYF | TGTGCCAGCTCCCAAATCAGTGAGACCCAGTACTTC
TRBJ2-4 | TRBD2 | few | TRBV12-3/TRBV12-4 | CASSVGLAGLKNIQYF | TGTGCCAGCAGTGTCGGACTAGCGGGTCTCAAAAACATTCAGTACTTC
TRBJ2-3 | TRBD2 | few | TRBV20-1 | CSAPRGGDTQYF | TGCAGTGCCCCCCGGGGGGGAGATACGCAGTATTTT
TRBJ2-7 | TRBD1 | NA | TRBV28 | CATRDSSYEQYF | TGTGCCACCAGGGACAGCTCCTACGAGCAGTACTTC
TRBJ1-5 | NA | once | TRBV6-1 | CASSGPEGARNQPQHF | TGTGCCAGCAGTGGACCCGAAGGGGCGCGGAATCAGCCCCAGCATTTT
TRBJ2-5 | TRBD1 | NA | TRBV11-2 | CASSLEGDRGAEQYF | TGTGCCAGCAGCTTAGAGGGGGACAGGGGTGCAGAGCAGTACTTC
TRBJ2-7 | NA | NA | TRBV6-2/TRBV6-3 | CASNGQSFLYEQYF | TGTGCCAGCAATGGACAGTCCTTTCTCTACGAGCAGTACTTC
TRBJ2-3 | TRBD2 | NA | TRBV7-2 | CASSLGQERGQEYF | TGTGCCAGCAGCTTAGGGCAGGAGCGGGGGCAGGAGTATTTT
TRBJ1-2 | NA | NA | TRBV28 | CASTGEGEVYGYTF | TGTGCCAGCACCGGTGAGGGGGAGGTCTATGGCTACACCTTC
TRBJ2-1 | NA | few | TRBV11-2 | CASQRGSYNEQFF | TGTGCCAGCCAGAGGGGCTCCTACAATGAGCAGTTCTTC
TRBJ1-2 | NA | NA | TRBV7-2 | CASSPYRVLSYGYTF | TGTGCCAGCAGCCCCTACCGTGTGTTATCCTATGGCTACACCTTC
TRBJ1-2 | NA | few | TRBV5-6 | CASSLAGQRRNGYTF | TGTGCCAGCAGCTTGGCCGGACAGCGGAGGAATGGCTACACCTTC
TRBJ2-7 | NA | NA | TRBV5-1 | CASSLAPEYEQYF | TGCGCCAGCAGCTTGGCCCCCGAGTACGAGCAGTACTTC
TRBJ2-1 | NA | few | TRBV4-1 | CASSQEGWGGRPNEQFF | TGCGCCAGCAGCCAAGAGGGATGGGGGGGCCGACCGAATGAGCAGTTCTTC
TRBJ1-4 | NA | NA | TRBV12-3/TRBV12-4 | CASSPGLGEKLFF | TGTGCCAGCAGCCCCGGACTTGGTGAAAAACTGTTTTTT
TRBJ2-1 | TRBD2 | few | TRBV28 | CVSSLSTSGSSYNEQFF | TGTGTCAGCAGTTTATCGACTAGCGGGAGCTCCTACAATGAGCAGTTCTTC
TRBJ1-1 | NA | NA | TRBV18 | CASSYRNRNTEAFF | TGTGCCAGCTCATATCGTAACAGAAACACTGAAGCTTTCTTT
TRBJ2-3 | TRBD2 | few | TRBV6-2/TRBV6-3 | CASSPSGTSGGYTDTQYF | TGTGCCAGCAGTCCGTCAGGGACTAGCGGGGGTTACACAGATACGCAGTATTTT
TRBJ2-4 | NA | NA | TRBV20-1 | CSARVEHGSDIQYF | TGCAGTGCTAGAGTTGAGCACGGTTCTGACATTCAGTACTTC
TRBJ2-3 | TRBD2 | few | TRBV5-1 | CASSPTPGTSYTDTQYF | TGCGCCAGCAGCCCAACCCCCGGGACTAGCTACACAGATACGCAGTATTTT
TRBJ2-3 | NA | NA | TRBV5-1 | CASSLDGADTQYF | TGCGCCAGCAGCTTGGACGGTGCAGATACGCAGTATTTT
TRBJ2-7 | NA | NA | TRBV5-1 | CASSLATAEETRYF | TGCGCCAGCAGCTTGGCCACAGCGGAAGAGACCCGGTACTTC
TRBJ2-3 | TRBD2 | NA | TRBV6-5 | CASSSKAGASTDTQYF | TGTGCCAGCAGTTCCAAAGCGGGGGCAAGCACAGATACGCAGTATTTT
TRBJ2-1 | NA | NA | TRBV5-1 | CASSPGGSYNGQFF | TGCGCCAGCAGCCCCGGGGGCTCCTACAATGGGCAGTTCTTC
TRBJ1-5 | NA | NA | TRBV20-1 | CSARQSNQPQHF | TGCAGTGCTAGGCAGAGCAATCAGCCCCAGCATTTT